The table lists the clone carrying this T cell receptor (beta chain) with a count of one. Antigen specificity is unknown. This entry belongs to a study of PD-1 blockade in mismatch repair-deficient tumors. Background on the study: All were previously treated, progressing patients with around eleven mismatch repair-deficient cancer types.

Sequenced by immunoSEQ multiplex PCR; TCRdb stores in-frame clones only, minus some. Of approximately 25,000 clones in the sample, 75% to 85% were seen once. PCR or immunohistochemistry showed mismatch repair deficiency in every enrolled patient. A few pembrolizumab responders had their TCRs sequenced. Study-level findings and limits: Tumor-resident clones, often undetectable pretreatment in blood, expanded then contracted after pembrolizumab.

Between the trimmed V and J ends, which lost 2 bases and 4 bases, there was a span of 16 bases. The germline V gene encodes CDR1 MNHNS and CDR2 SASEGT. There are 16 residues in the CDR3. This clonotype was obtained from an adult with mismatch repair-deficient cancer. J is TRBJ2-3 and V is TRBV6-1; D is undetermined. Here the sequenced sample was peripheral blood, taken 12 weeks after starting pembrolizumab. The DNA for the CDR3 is TGTGCCAGCAGTGAACGTGTTTATCGGGTGGCAGATACGCAGTATTTT. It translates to CASSERVYRVADTQYF.